This T cell receptor beta chain was captured by sequencing in a study of blood T cell repertoires in COVID-19. The trim removed 2 bases at V and 4 bases at J, leaving 13 bases unmatched. The CDR3 totals 18 residues. From germline, CDR1 is MNHEY and CDR2 SVGEGT. Measured with immunoSEQ multiplex PCR; TCRdb has only the in-frame clones, and not every one. The sample consists of roughly 300,000 clones, approximately 89% of them appearing once. This TCR was sampled from a woman aged 50 to 60 who had recovered from COVID-19. The sample was peripheral blood. The V call is TRBV6-2 or TRBV6-3, the J call TRBJ1-5, with 8 bases that match TRBD1. CDR3 nucleotides: TGTGCCAGCAGTTACGCGAGGACAGGGTTTGATGCGAATCAGCCCCAGCATTTT. Translating gives CASSYARTGFDANQPQHF.